This T cell receptor beta chain stems from a study of cytomegalovirus exposure and HLA in healthy donors. Across the study: A preliminary data release comprised 91 million or so unique TCRs obtained from HLA-typed donors.

The study ran its PCR with 60 Vbeta and 13 Jbeta primers. Using immunoSEQ multiplex PCR, the repertoire was profiled, and TCRdb retains in-frame clones only, with some absent. The table lists 200,000 to 250,000 clones, approximately 90% of them singletons. The receptor was derived from a woman between 18 and 29 years old in good health and CMV-seronegative. Sequenced material: PBMCs.

CDR3 DNA: TGTGCCAGCAGCCTAAGAAGGACAGGGGGTTACAATGAGCAGTTCTTC. It is translated as CASSLRRTGGYNEQFF. The chain combines TRBV27 with TRBJ2-7; 10 bases map to TRBD1. Near its end, the DNA agrees better with TRBJ2-1, so the J call may be wrong. The CDR3 consists of 16 residues. The germline V gene has CDR1 MNHEY and CDR2 SMNVEV (reference sequence).